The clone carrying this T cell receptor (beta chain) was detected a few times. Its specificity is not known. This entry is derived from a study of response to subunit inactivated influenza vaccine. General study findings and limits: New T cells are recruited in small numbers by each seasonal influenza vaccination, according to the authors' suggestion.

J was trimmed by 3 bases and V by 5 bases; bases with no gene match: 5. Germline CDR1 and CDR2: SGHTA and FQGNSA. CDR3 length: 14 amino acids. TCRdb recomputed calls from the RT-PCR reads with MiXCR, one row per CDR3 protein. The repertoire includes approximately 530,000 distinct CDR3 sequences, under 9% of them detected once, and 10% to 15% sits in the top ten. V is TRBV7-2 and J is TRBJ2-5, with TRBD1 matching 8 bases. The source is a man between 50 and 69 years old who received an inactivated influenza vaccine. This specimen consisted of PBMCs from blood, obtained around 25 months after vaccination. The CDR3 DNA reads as TGTGCCAGCAGCCCGAGACAGGGGAAAGAGACCCAGTACTTC. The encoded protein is CASSPRQGKETQYF.